A single sample is the source of the 8 T cell receptor beta chains below, sequenced in a study of control samples from healthy donors and cancer patients. Generated by immunoSEQ multiplex PCR, the TCRdb table keeps only in-frame clones and is missing some. The table shows just under 60,000 clones, with 92% occurring only once. Sequenced: PBMCs. These TCRs come from a man aged 35-49 years with colorectal cancer.

As DNA, the CDR3 is TGCGCCAGCAGCTGGACTAGCGGGGGTTCAGAGACCCAGTACTTC. Encoded protein: CASSWTSGGSETQYF. This chain links TRBV5-1 with TRBJ2-5, with TRBD2 matching 13 bases. Germline lookup yields CDR1 SGHRS and CDR2 YFSETQ. This CDR3 has 15 residues. The ends lost 3 bases at V and 4 bases at J; junction bases unmatched: 3.

This CDR3 reads CSVESVRAADTQYF. The DNA for the CDR3 is TGCAGCGTTGAATCCGTCAGGGCGGCAGATACGCAGTATTTT. The V and J genes are TRBV29-1 and TRBJ2-3; a possible D gene is TRBD1 (5 bases). From germline, CDR1 is SQVTM and CDR2 ANQGSEA. V was pared by 2 bases and J by 4 bases, with 13 bases between. The CDR3 covers 14 residues.

This chain uses TRBV2 with TRBJ2-3; either TRBD1 or TRBD2 may fit D (5 bases each). The CDR3 is made up of 15 amino acids. Germline-derived CDR1 and CDR2 are SNHLY and FYNNEI. V was trimmed by 2 bases and J by 2 bases, leaving 11 bases between them. The CDR3 protein is CASSETGPSTDTQYF. The CDR3 DNA sequence: TGTGCCAGCAGTGAAACGGGGCCATCCACAGATACGCAGTATTTT.

The sample holds one count of this clone. The rearrangement links TRBV29-1 to TRBJ1-1; D not certain. Germline CDR1 and CDR2: SQVTM and ANQGSEA. Trimming removed 3 bases at V and 4 bases at J, with 12 bases between. This CDR3 comprises 13 residues. The CDR3 here is CSVEVLRTTEAFF. In DNA form, the CDR3 reads TGCAGCGTTGAGGTCCTCAGGACCACTGAAGCTTTCTTT.

The rearrangement uses TRBV5-5 and TRBJ1-5; perhaps TRBD1 as D (5 bases). Germline loops: CDR1 SGHKS, CDR2 YYEKEE (reference sequence). This CDR3 has 15 residues. Trimming took off 2 bases at V and 3 bases at J, with 12 bases between the two ends. The CDR3 DNA reads TGTGCCAGCAGCTTAACTGGGGACTACAATCAGCCCCAGCATTTT. It specifies CASSLTGDYNQPQHF.

The chain has TRBV2 and TRBJ1-1, with D perhaps TRBD1 (5 bases). V gave up 3 bases and J gave up 7 bases, with 18 bases separating them. Germline V gene data show CDR1 as SNHLY and CDR2 as FYNNEI. CDR3 size: 15 residues. The CDR3, as DNA: TGTGCCAGCAGTGATAGGAGGGGAAGGGGCGGTGAAGCTTTCTTT. Protein sequence: CASSDRRGRGGEAFF.

The chain combines TRBV4-3 with TRBJ1-4; TRBD1 agrees at 10 bases. Germline CDR1 reads LGHNA; CDR2 reads YSLEER. The trim removed 1 base at V and 7 bases at J, leaving 3 bases unmatched. This CDR3 region has 15 residues. For the CDR3, the DNA is TGCGCCAGCAGCCAAGGGGACAGGGGTTCTGAAAAACTGTTTTTT. Amino acid sequence: CASSQGDRGSEKLFF.

The J gene is TRBJ1-1, the V gene TRBV6-7; D is uncertain. TRBV6-7 is an open reading frame, and its role is uncertain. Trimming removed 2 bases at V and 1 base at J, with 14 bases between. This CDR3 region has 16 residues. The DNA of the CDR3 is TGTGCCAGCAGTTACCCGCATCCGGACGGGAACACTGAAGCTTTCTTT. This gives the protein CASSYPHPDGNTEAFF.